The 16 T cell receptor beta chains below all came from one sample that was sequenced in a study of T-cell memory formation after mild COVID-19. TCRdb called the 5' RACE reads again in MiXCR, with one record for every CDR3 protein. The sample has about 290,000 distinct CDR3 sequences, less than 20% seen once. The sequencing input was PBMCs or a T cell subset sorted from them (not recorded which). These receptors all stem from a young man who had mild COVID-19 (a few samples of this study predate the infection). Cell type and time point are not known.

This clonotype was seen a handful of times. The chain couples TRBV11-2 to TRBJ2-7; D remains unclear. CDR3 length: 12 residues. Germline lookup yields CDR1 SGHAT and CDR2 FQNNGV. V lost 6 bases to trimming and J lost 3 bases, with 9 bases between them. As DNA, the CDR3 is TGTGCCAGCAGTCACGGCAGCTACGAGCAGTACGTC. Its translation is CASSHGSYEQYV.

This clonotype has a handful of counts. The V and J genes are TRBV7-9 and TRBJ2-5; TRBD1 is a possible D gene (6 bases). Germline CDR1 and CDR2: SEHNR and FQNEAQ (reference sequence). Trimming removed 1 base from V and 6 bases from J, with 15 bases in between. The CDR3 is made up of 15 amino acids. CDR3 loop: CASSLGSGVRQTQYF. DNA of the CDR3: TGTGCCAGCAGCTTAGGTTCAGGGGTGCGTCAGACCCAGTACTTC.

The CDR3 sequence is CASSSTERGHGYTF. The CDR3 coding sequence is TGTGCCAGCAGCTCGACGGAGAGGGGGCATGGCTACACCTTC. This sequence joins TRBV7-9 and TRBJ1-2; 7 bases agree with TRBD1. The CDR3 runs to 14 residues. Germline CDR1 and CDR2: SEHNR and FQNEAQ (reference sequence). Losses at the gene ends were 4 bases for V and 6 bases for J; bases not matched to a gene: 8.

As concerns this clonotype: The germline gene is not matched at one end of the junction; a read error may be the cause. The gene calls are TRBV28 and TRBJ1-2; D is ambiguous. Per the germline V gene, CDR1 is MDHEN and CDR2 is SYDVKM. The CDR3 has 8 residues. CDR3 sequence: CASSPRPF. The CDR3 DNA reads as TGTGCCAGCAGCCCGCGGCCTTTC.

This clonotype has a count of ten or more. This chain links TRBV6-5 with TRBJ2-1; 7 bases align to TRBD1. CDR1 MNHEY and CDR2 SVGAGI come from the germline V gene. V lost 5 bases and J lost 8; bases outside the gene matches: 3. This CDR3 is 12 amino acids long. The CDR3 is CASSRTGDEQFF. In DNA form, the CDR3 reads TGTGCCAGCAGTCGCACAGGGGATGAGCAGTTCTTC.

This clonotype has ten or more counts. This chain joins TRBV5-1 and TRBJ2-7; D ambiguous. Germline CDR1 reads SGHRS; CDR2 reads YFSETQ. The CDR3 is made up of 14 amino acids. The V end was cut by 0 bases, the J end by 1 base, with 8 bases between. DNA of the CDR3: TGCGCCAGCAGCTTGGACAGCGATTCCTACGAGCAGTACTTC. It encodes CASSLDSDSYEQYF.

In its sample, this clonotype was seen a few times. A clone one base away is much larger, so this may be a read error. The V and J genes are TRBV4-1 and TRBJ1-1; D gene uncertain. The CDR3 totals 12 residues. Germline V gives CDR1 MGHRA, CDR2 YSYEKL. Trimming shortened V by 0 bases and J by 3 bases, and 2 bases separated the two germline ends. The CDR3 bases are TGCGCCAGCAGCCAAGATTACACTGAAGCTTTCTTT. This translates into CASSQDYTEAFF.

The rearrangement links TRBV4-3 to TRBJ1-1; D not certain. The CDR3 has 14 amino acids. The germline V gene encodes CDR1 LGHNA and CDR2 YSLEER. V gave up 4 bases and J gave up 1 base, with 10 bases separating them. CDR3 in amino acids: CASSLRPRNTEAFF. CDR3 coding DNA: TGCGCCAGCAGCCTACGCCCCAGGAACACTGAAGCTTTCTTT.

The V and J genes are TRBV29-1 and TRBJ2-5; 13 nucleotides agree with TRBD2. In germline, CDR1 is SQVTM, CDR2 ANQGSEA. CDR3 length: 14 residues. Trimming took 4 bases from V and 7 from J; bases not matched to a gene: 6. This CDR3 reads CSVGLAGGIGTQYF. The DNA of the CDR3 is TGCAGCGTTGGACTAGCGGGGGGAATCGGGACCCAGTACTTC.

This clonotype was observed a handful of times. The CDR3 nucleotides are TGTGCCACCAGTGGGACTAGGAGGGTCCATGAGCAGTTCTTC. Amino acids: CATSGTRRVHEQFF. The chain carries TRBV24-1 and TRBJ2-1, with 7 bases fitting TRBD2. The CDR3 is 14 amino acids. The V and J ends lost 5 bases and 8 bases, in that order; junction bases with no gene match: 8. The V gene's germline CDR1 is KGHDR and CDR2 SFDVKD.

This clonotype was counted between two and nine times. Written as DNA, the CDR3 is TGTGCCAGCAGCCAATCGACGGGTGGGGGAGGAGAGACCCAGTACTTC. This gives the protein CASSQSTGGGGETQYF. The V call is TRBV4-2, the J call TRBJ2-5; weak D call: TRBD2 (6 bases). CDR1 is LGHNA, CDR2 YNFKEQ, per germline. The CDR3 consists of 16 residues. Trimming cost V 2 bases and J 4 bases, with 17 bases left between them.

The rearrangement joins TRBV2 to TRBJ2-5; the D is unclear. This CDR3 is 13 amino acids long. Germline assignment: CDR1 SNHLY and CDR2 FYNNEI. V dropped 3 bases and J dropped 4 bases, with 9 bases sitting between them. CDR3 in DNA: TGTGCCAGCAGTGATGTGGGTGCAGAGACCCAGTACTTC. As protein: CASSDVGAETQYF. The variable domain in full, completed from reference TRBV2 and TRBJ2-5, reads EPEVTQTPSHQVTQMGQEVILRCVPISNHLYFYWYRQILGQKVEFLVSFYNNEISEKSEIFDDQFSVERPDGSNFTLKIRSTKLEDSAMYFCASSDVGAETQYFGPGTRLLVL.

The gene calls are TRBV7-2 and TRBJ1-3; possible D gene TRBD1, 5 bases. Trimming took off 5 bases at V and 0 bases at J, with 14 bases between the two ends. The germline CDR1 and CDR2 sequences are SGHTA and FQGNSA. The CDR3 runs 16 residues. CDR3 in DNA: TGTGCCAGCAGCCCAGGGCACGGACCCTCTGGAAACACCATATATTTT. Encoded protein: CASSPGHGPSGNTIYF.

This clonotype has just a few counts. The chain has TRBV20-1 and TRBJ2-3; D is perhaps TRBD1 (5 bases). CDR1 and CDR2 from the germline V gene are DFQATT and SNEGSKA (reference sequence). With 6 bases removed from V and 0 bases from J, the gap between germline ends came to 13 bases. CDR3 length: 14 residues. The CDR3 DNA reads TGCAGTGCCCGAGGACATCTAAGCACAGATACGCAGTATTTT. It specifies CSARGHLSTDTQYF.

This clonotype has only a few counts. The genes are TRBV20-1 and TRBJ2-2; possibly TRBD1 for D (5 bases). CDR1 is DFQATT and CDR2 is SNEGSKA in the germline V gene (reference sequence). Trimming removed 0 bases at V and 7 bases at J, with 18 bases between. The CDR3 length is 16 residues. The CDR3, as DNA: TGCAGTGCTAGAGATCACTTGGCAGGGCTCGGCGGGGAGCTGTTTTTT. It translates to CSARDHLAGLGGELFF.

The chain employs TRBV5-8 and TRBJ2-4, with D hard to call. This CDR3 region has 14 residues. V lost 2 bases and J lost 1, with 7 bases in between. Germline lookup yields CDR1 SGHTS and CDR2 YDEGEE. CDR3 protein: CASSLQWAKNIQYF. The CDR3 DNA follows: TGTGCCAGCAGCTTACAGTGGGCCAAAAACATTCAGTACTTC.